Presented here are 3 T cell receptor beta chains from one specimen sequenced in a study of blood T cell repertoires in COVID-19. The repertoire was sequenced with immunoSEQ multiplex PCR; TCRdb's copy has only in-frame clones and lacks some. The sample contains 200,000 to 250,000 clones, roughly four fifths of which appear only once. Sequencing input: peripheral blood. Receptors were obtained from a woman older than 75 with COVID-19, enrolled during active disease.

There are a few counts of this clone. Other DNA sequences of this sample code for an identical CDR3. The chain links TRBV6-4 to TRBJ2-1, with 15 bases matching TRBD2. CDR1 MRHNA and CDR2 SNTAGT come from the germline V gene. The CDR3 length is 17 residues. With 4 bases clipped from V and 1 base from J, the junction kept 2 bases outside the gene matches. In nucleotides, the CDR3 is TGTGCCAGCAGTGGGACTAGCGGGAGGGGGTCCTACAATGAGCAGTTCTTC. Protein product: CASSGTSGRGSYNEQFF.

The CDR3 reads CASSQDARGNTEAFF. The CDR3 DNA sequence: TGTGCCAGCAGCCAAGATGCCAGGGGGAACACTGAAGCTTTCTTT. The chain is built from TRBV3-1 (or the pseudogene TRBV3-2) and TRBJ1-1; perhaps TRBD1 as D (6 bases). V was pared by 0 bases and J by 1 base, with 9 bases between. The CDR3 loop spans 15 amino acids. CDR1 LGHDT and CDR2 YNNKEL come from the germline V gene (reference sequence).

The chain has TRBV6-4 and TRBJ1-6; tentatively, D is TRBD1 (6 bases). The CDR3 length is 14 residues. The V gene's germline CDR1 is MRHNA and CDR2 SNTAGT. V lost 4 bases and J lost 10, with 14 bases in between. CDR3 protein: CASSGPGVRSPLHF. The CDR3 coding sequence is TGTGCCAGCAGTGGCCCAGGGGTGAGGTCACCCCTCCACTTT.